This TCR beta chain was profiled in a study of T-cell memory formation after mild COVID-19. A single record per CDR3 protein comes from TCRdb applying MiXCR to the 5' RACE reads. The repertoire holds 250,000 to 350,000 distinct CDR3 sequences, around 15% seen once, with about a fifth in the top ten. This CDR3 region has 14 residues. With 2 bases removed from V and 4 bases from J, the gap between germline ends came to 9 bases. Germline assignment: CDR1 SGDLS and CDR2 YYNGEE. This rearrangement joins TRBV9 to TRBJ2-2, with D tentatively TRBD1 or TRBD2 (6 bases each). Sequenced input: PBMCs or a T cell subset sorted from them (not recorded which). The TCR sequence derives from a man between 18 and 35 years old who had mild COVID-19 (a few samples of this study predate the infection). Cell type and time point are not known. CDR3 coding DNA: TGTGCCAGCAGCGTGAGGGGGGCCACCGGGGAGCTGTTTTTT. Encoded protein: CASSVRGATGELFF.